This entry describes one T cell receptor beta chain. The antigen it binds to is not known. At the junction V is shortened by 3 bases and J by 8 bases, with 22 bases in between. Looking up the germline V gene (reference sequence) yields CDR1 GTSNPN and CDR2 SVGIG. From the cysteine through the phenylalanine, the CDR3 covers 16 amino acids. Just the 48-base CDR3 DNA is kept, in frame starting at base 1. The entry originates in a study of cytomegalovirus exposure and HLA in healthy donors (dated by TCRdb to about 2017). About the investigation overall: An earlier analysis of fewer than 750 of the donors reported 250 to 300 Gb of sequence data and 100 million to 120 million unique TCR beta sequences obtained from about 200 million T cells. An early release that covered 640 HLA-typed donors contained 300 to 350 gigabases of sequencing data and 80 million or so unique TCR sequences. The genetic ancestry cluster associated with self-reported Caucasian donors included 81% of the roughly 400 genotyped donors. The aim of the study was to test whether cataloging public T cell receptors could identify signatures of past pathogen exposure. The study profiled the T cell repertoires of about 720 subjects by immunosequencing and related them to cytomegalovirus serostatus. Besides the first cohort of approximately 710 subjects, a separate validation cohort made up of around 120 different subjects was used. To predict cytomegalovirus infection status, the study combined high-throughput TCR immunosequencing, statistical association of individual TCRs with disease status, and machine learning. A later analysis re-examined previously published TCR beta repertoires from 600 to 700 donors and added high-resolution HLA genotyping to investigate patterns of TCR occurrence. In the later analysis, no new phenotypic data were used to find candidate immune exposures; instead, reliance was placed on TCR beta sequences and their occurrence across donors. An earlier analysis of fewer than 750 of the donors used high-throughput TCR beta sequencing to judge whether each TCR beta V gene segment behaved as functional or pseudogenic. Donor age, sex, ethnicity and CMV serostatus were collected together with the repertoire data. Genome-wide SNP genotypes for about 65% of the 666 donors were used in a later genetic analysis, which treated that subset as a discovery cohort. Every discovery cohort repertoire had been produced on one sequencing platform. Both class I and class II loci were covered by HLA typing, at four-digit resolution. Typing coverage differed by locus: A, B, C, DRB1 and DQB1 were typed in roughly 629-630 donors, DQA1 in roughly 510, DPA1 in some 570, and DPB1 in just under 490. A few DR-DQ haplotypes were treated as single units for association and clustering because of strong linkage in the cohort. On average, about 240,000 unique TCR beta nucleotide sequences were sequenced per donor among more than 350 genotyped donors of the cohort, with around 19% of those sequences being non-productive. Broader findings and caveats from the paper: In vitro tests confirmed that a few of the cytomegalovirus-associated TCR beta chains recognize cytomegalovirus antigens. In a later genetic analysis, a missense DCLRE1C variant was associated with V-gene and J-gene trimming of TCR beta chains, and the association was replicated in an independent cohort. CMV serostatus was the only immune exposure information available for the cohort. Because counts were too low, roughly 17 rarely observed V segments, including chromosome 9 orphons, were left out of the earlier analysis of a few hundred of the donors. Cytomegalovirus status was reported to be diagnosed by the classifier with high specificity and sensitivity in both the original and validation cohorts. A further reported finding was that TCR beta sequences accurately predicted the HLA-A and HLA-B alleles for most subjects in the first cohort. Linkage disequilibrium might explain the correlated functional status among segregating V segments, but an unknown experimental factor could not be excluded. Presence/absence analyses assumed roughly uniform sequencing depth across donors, an assumption that may not hold. Most TCR sequences were observed very rarely across donors, whereas some public TCRs were present in many individuals. A later analysis found that most CMV-associated TCR beta chains appeared HLA-restricted, with HLA associations seemingly driven largely by CMV exposure. It was suggested by the authors that the approach could potentially be generalized to other disease states and immunological phenotypes. Because some donors lacked HLA typing at each locus, the association tests relied only on the typed subset. Broadly in line with IMGT annotations, most TCR beta V segments showed up in productive rearrangements about 87% or about 30% of the time in an earlier analysis of 450 to 600 of the donors. In a later analysis, several top co-occurrence clusters were reported to appear linked to parvovirus B19, influenza, CMV and Epstein-Barr virus. In this cohort, only TCR beta chains were sequenced, and detectable features were limited by the absence of alpha or paired-chain data. When HLA alleles, especially DR and DQ, strongly co-occurred, TCR associations were difficult to assign to individual alleles. A later analysis found that HLA-associated TCR beta chains were more clonally expanded and had lower generation probabilities than equally common non-associated chains. A cluster of highly shared sequence variants was judged likely to represent a technical artifact of the sequencing pipeline. A later analysis associated approximately 17,000 TCR beta sequences with specific HLA alleles at a false discovery rate of 0.05. The study listed 150 to 200 TCR beta chains as associated with cytomegalovirus. Because the 87-base-pair reads could not distinguish some IMGT-functional V segments, including TRBV6-2 and TRBV6-3, those segments were excluded. In a later analysis, TCR association rates were found to vary across HLA loci, with the most associated TCRs seen for DRB1 alleles and the fewest for HLA-C alleles. A later genetic analysis reported fewer N-insertions in productive TCRs among donors in an Asian-associated ancestry cluster than the approximately 700-donor mean.

The receptor library was made with the immunoSEQ multiplex PCR assay. A mixture of 60 forward primers for TCR Vbeta segments and 13 reverse primers for TCR Jbeta segments was used in the multiplex PCR. Amplification of the CDR3 region of rearranged TCR beta genes was performed with a multiplex PCR assay on genomic DNA. On the Illumina HiSeq System, the amplified TCR beta libraries were sequenced as 87-base-pair reads. On the authors' methods: A later analysis tallied 80 million to 95 million unique TCR beta chains across the approximately 670 repertoires, and approximately 9.9 million of those chains were shared by two or more donors. Raw reads were error-corrected and collapsed into unique sequences by a nearest-neighbor algorithm in which closely related sequences were merged to remove PCR and sequencing errors. Alignment of CDR3 sequences to IMGT reference sequences was used to assign V, D and J gene segments. For a sequence to be retained, a match of at least six nucleotides to both a V gene segment and a J gene segment was required. A rearrangement was called productive if the CDR3 had no stop codons and remained in frame with V and J, and every other rearrangement was called non-productive. Following IMGT convention, CDR3 was defined as the stretch from the second conserved V-encoded cysteine up to the conserved J-encoded phenylalanine. The earlier analysis of about 560 of the donors excluded any sequence lacking an unambiguous match to a single V gene segment. An earlier analysis of fewer than 650 of the donors classified V segments as functional when productive rearrangements were above 56.7% and as segregating when the standard deviation between donors was above 5%. A statistical classification framework was built to diagnose cytomegalovirus status from the catalog of TCR beta chain sequences. In a later analysis, V and J genes were assigned by comparing TCR nucleotide sequences against IMGT/GENE-DB human TR gene sequences. Using the TCRdist pipeline, a later analysis assigned CDR3 sequences along with most-parsimonious VDJ recombination scenarios. In a later analysis, every TCR beta chain was defined by the combination of its CDR3 amino acid sequence and its V-gene family, and reads without a unique V-gene family were dropped. To address suspected cross-contamination and a sequencing artifact, a later analysis removed a few hundred highly shared, low-generation-probability nucleotide sequences. In a later analysis, a clonal expansion index was calculated for each public chain from normalized within-repertoire ranks of inferred template counts. A later analysis computed generation probabilities with a VDJ recombination model fitted to out-of-frame rearrangements, and checked the results against IGoR. Hypergeometric tests were used in a later analysis to score TCR-TCR, TCR-HLA and TCR-CMV co-occurrence, with a repertoire-size bias correction applied to the TCR pairs. To estimate false discovery rates, a later analysis permuted the HLA or CMV assignments 20 times. In a later analysis, co-occurring TCRs were grouped using DBSCAN, with TCRdist sequence similarity added in when clustering inside HLA-allele-positive subsets. Co-occurrence clustering excluded repertoires with fewer than 30,000 or more than 120,000 public chains, plus five with anomalous nucleotide sharing. TCRdb took over this immuneACCESS table, retaining in-frame rearrangements with V and J assigned. Such tables are incomplete; in checked studies, under half of the missing clones stem from an unresolved V gene, and the remainder is unexplained. From that table come the V and J calls and clone size; the DNA was used to work out D and trimming. This sample's listing comprises 150,000 to 250,000 clones. The top ten hold approximately 0.74% of the sample.

The cohort comprised fewer than 750 healthy bone marrow donors. All cohort members were sampled while nominally healthy, although unrecorded immune exposures were likely present. The donor tested CMV seronegative, placing the donor among the 350 to 400 seronegative members of the cohort. Each donor provided a peripheral blood sample, and peripheral blood mononuclear cells were used for TCR beta sequencing. Genomic DNA was extracted from the blood cell samples with the Qiagen DNeasy Blood Extraction Kit. Material for sequencing was PBMCs. The source of this sequence is a boy aged 5-17 years in good health and CMV-seronegative. This sequence uses TRBV30 and TRBJ2-2; TRBD1 could be the D gene, as 5 bases match. The DNA reads TGTGCCTGGAGAGGTTTCCAGGGTAACTACCTTGGGGAGCTGTTTTTT. It encodes CAWRGFQGNYLGELFF.